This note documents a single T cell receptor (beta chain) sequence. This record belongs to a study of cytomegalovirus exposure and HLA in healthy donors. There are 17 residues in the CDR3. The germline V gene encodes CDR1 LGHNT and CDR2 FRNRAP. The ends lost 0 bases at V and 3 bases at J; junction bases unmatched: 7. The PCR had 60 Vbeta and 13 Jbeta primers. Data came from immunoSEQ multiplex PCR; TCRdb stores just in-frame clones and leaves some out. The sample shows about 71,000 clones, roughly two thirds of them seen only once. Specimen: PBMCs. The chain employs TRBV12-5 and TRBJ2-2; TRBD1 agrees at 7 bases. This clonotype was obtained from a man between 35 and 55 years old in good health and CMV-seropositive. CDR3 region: CASGLVRTGSYTGELFF. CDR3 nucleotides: TGTGCTAGTGGTTTGGTTAGGACAGGAAGTTACACCGGGGAGCTGTTTTTT.